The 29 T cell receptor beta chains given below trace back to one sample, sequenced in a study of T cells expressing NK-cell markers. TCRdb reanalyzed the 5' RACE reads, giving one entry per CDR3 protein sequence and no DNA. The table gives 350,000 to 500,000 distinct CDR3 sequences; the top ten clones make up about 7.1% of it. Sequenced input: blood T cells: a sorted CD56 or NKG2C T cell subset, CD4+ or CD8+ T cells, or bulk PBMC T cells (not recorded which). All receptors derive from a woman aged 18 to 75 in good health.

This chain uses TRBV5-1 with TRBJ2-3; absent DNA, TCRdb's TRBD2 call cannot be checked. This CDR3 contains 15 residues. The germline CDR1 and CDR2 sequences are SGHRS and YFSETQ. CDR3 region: CASGSTSGEADTQYF.

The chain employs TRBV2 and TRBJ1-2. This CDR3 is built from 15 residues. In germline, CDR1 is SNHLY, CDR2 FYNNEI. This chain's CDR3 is CASSRLAGAGYGYTF.

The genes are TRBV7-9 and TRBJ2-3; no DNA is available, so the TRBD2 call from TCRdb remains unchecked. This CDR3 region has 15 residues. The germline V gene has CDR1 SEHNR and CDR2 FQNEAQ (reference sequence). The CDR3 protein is CASSLATGGTDTQYF.

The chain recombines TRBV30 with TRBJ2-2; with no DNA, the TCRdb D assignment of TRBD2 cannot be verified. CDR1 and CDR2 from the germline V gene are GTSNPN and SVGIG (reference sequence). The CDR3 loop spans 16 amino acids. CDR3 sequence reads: CAWGEGLAGAAGELFF.

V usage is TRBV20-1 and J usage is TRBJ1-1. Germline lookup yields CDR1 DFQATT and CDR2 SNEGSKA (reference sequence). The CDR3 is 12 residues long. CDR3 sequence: CSAQRGNTEAFF.

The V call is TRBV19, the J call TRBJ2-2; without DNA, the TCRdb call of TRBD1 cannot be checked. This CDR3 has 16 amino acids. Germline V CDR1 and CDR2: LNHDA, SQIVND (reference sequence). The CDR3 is CASSAGQGGNTGELFF.

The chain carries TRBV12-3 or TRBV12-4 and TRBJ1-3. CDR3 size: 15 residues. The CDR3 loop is CASSWWAYSGNTIYF.

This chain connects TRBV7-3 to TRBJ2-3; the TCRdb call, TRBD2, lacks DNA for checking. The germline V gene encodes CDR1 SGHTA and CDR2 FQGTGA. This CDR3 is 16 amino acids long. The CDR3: CASSDRTSGSTDTQYF.

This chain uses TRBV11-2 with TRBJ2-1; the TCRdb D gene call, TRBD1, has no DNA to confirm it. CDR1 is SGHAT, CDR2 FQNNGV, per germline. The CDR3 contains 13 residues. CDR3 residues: CASSLVSADEQFF.

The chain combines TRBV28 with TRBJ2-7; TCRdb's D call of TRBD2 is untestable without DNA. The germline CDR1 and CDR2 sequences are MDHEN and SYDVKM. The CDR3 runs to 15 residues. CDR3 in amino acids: CASNPSGIKSYEQYF. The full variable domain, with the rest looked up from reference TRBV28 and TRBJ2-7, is DVKVTQSSRYLVKRTGEKVFLECVQDMDHENMFWYRQDPGLGLRLIYFSYDVKMKEKGDIPEGYSVSREKKERFSLILESASTNQTSMYLCASNPSGIKSYEQYFGPGTRLTVT.

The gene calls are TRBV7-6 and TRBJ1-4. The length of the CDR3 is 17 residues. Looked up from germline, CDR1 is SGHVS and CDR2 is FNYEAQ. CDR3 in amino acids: CASSSYPREVRYEKLFF.

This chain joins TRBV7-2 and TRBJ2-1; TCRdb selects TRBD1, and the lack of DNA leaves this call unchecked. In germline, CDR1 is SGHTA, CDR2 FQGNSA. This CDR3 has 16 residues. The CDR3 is CASSLGPPGTIDEQFF.

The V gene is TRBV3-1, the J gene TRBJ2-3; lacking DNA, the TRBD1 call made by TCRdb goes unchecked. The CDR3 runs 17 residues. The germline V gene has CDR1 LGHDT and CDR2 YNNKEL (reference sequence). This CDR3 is CASSQERGQGGTDTQYF.

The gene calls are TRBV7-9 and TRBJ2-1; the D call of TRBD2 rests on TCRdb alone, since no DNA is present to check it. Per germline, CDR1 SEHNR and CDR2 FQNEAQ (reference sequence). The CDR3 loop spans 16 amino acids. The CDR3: CASSSVSVSSYNEQFF.

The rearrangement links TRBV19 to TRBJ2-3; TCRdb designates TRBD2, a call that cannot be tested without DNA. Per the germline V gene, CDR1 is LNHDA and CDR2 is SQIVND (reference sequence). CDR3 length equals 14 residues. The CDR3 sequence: CATSWGLSTDTQYF.

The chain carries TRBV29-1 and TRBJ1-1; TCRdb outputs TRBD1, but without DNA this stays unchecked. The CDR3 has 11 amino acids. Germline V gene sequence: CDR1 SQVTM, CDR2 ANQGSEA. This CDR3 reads CSVRQGSSAFF.

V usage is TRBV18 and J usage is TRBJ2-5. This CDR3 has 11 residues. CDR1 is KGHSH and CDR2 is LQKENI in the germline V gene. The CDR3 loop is CASSPEETQYF.

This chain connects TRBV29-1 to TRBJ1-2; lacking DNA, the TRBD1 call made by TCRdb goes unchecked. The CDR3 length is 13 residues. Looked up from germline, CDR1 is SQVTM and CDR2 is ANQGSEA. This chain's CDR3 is CSGLTGGDYGYTF.

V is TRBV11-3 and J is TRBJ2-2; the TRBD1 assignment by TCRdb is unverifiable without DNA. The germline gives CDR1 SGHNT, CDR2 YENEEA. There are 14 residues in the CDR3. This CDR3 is CASSPGTGFGELFF.

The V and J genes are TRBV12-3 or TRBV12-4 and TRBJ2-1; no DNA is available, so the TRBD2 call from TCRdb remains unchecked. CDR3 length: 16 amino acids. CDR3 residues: CASSPPTSGTYNEQFF.

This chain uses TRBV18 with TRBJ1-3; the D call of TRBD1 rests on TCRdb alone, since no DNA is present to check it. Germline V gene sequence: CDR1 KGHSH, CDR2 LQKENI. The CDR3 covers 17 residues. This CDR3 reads CASSELLGGHSGNTIYF.

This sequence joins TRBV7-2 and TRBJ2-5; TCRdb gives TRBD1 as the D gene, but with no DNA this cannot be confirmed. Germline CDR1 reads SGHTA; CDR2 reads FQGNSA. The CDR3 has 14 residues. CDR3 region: CASSDRRLLETQYF. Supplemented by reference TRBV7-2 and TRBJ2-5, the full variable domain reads GAGVSQSPSNKVTEKGKDVELRCDPISGHTALYWYRQSLGQGLEFLIYFQGNSAPDKSGLPSDRFSAERTGGSVSTLTIQRTQQEDSAVYLCASSDRRLLETQYFGPGTRLLVL.

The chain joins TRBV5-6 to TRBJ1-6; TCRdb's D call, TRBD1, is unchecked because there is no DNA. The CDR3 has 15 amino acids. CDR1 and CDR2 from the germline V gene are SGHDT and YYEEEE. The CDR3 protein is CASSPGTGSDSPLHF.

The CDR3 loop reads CSVEGRLADQETQYF. The V call is TRBV29-1, the J call TRBJ2-5; TCRdb designates TRBD2, a call that cannot be tested without DNA. Germline V gene data show CDR1 as SQVTM and CDR2 as ANQGSEA. This CDR3 contains 15 residues.

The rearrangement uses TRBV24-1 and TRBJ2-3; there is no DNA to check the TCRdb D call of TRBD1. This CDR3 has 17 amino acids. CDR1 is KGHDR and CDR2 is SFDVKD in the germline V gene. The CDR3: CATSGPGEHMGTDTQYF.

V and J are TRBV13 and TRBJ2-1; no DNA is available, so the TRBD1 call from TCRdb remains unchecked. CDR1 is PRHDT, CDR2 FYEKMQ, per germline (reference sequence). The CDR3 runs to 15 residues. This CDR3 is CASSRADTGSGEQFF. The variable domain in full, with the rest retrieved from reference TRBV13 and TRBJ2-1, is AAGVIQSPRHLIKEKRETATLKCYPIPRHDTVYWYQQGPGQDPQFLISFYEKMQSDKGSIPDRFSAQQFSDYHSELNMSSLELGDSALYFCASSRADTGSGEQFFGPGTRLTVL.

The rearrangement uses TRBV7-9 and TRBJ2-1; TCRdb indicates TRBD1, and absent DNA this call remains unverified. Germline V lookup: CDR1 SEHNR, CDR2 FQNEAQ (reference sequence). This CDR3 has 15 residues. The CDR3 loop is CASTSGYRGPLEQFF. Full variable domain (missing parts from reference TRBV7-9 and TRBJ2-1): DTGVSQNPRHKITKRGQNVTFRCDPISEHNRLYWYRQTLGQGPEFLTYFQNEAQLEKSRLLSDRFSAERPKGSFSTLEIQRTEQGDSAMYLCASTSGYRGPLEQFFGPGTRLTVL.

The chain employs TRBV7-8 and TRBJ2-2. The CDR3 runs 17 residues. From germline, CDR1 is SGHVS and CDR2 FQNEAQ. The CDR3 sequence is CASSLPTDPRNTRELFF.

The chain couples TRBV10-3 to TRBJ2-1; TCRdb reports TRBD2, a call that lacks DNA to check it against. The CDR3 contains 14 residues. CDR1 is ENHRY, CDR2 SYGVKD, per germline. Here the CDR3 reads CAISESGSSDEQFF.